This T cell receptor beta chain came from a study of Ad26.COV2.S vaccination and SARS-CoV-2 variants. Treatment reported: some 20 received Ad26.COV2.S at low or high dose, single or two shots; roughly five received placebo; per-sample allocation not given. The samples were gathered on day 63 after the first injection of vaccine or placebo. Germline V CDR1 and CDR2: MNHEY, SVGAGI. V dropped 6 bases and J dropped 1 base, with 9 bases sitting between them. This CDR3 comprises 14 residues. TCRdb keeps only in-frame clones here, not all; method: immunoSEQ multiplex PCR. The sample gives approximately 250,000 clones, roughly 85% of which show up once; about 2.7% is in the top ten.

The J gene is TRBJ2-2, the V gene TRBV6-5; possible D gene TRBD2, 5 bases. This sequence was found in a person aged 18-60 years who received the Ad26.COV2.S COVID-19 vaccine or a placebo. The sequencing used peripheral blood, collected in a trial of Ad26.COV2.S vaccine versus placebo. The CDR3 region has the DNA TGTGCCAGCAGGAGGGATATGAACACCGGGGAGCTGTTTTTT. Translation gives CASRRDMNTGELFF.